This T cell receptor beta chain was identified during a study of OX40 agonist ivuxolimab in advanced cancers. Data came from immunoSEQ multiplex PCR; TCRdb stores just in-frame clones and leaves some out. The repertoire consists of 60,000 to 100,000 clones, with roughly four fifths occurring once and the leading ten covering roughly 0.48%. Trimming removed 5 bases from V and 3 bases from J; junction bases left unmatched: 15. The CDR3 has 17 residues. CDR1 and CDR2 (germline): MGHRA, YSYEKL. The receptor's source is an adult with an advanced solid tumor such as melanoma, head and neck, liver or kidney cancer. The genes are TRBV4-1 and TRBJ2-5, with 7 positions matching TRBD1. Specimen: CD4+ or CD8+ T cells sorted from blood, collected in a trial of the OX40 agonist ivuxolimab. This CDR3 is CASSSRYVTGPEETQYF. Written as DNA, the CDR3 is TGCGCCAGCAGCTCACGCTATGTGACAGGGCCCGAAGAGACCCAGTACTTC.